This TCR beta chain comes out of a study of blood T cells in healthy people across ages (dated by TCRdb to between 2014 and 2017). Broadly, across the study: In model experiments, roughly one uniquely barcoded TCR beta cDNA molecule per two T cells was captured by template switching. Age-related changes in TCR beta repertoire diversity were measured in the study by deep sequencing normalized with unique cDNA molecular identifiers. The donors were split into four age groups: young (average about 15 years), middle-aged (around 40), aged (approximately 60) and long-lived (approximately 80). Donors of different ages were randomly distributed across sequencing lanes to avoid experimental bias. The study analyzed two additional independent replicas of 1 million unique cDNA reads from the same blood draw for two donors, one aged 18 to 29 and one aged 80 or older. Overall study outcomes, separate from this receptor: A strong correlation was found between observed TCR beta diversity and the percentage of naive T cells measured by flow cytometry. Compared with the aged group, more naive CD4+ T cells, fewer expanded clones and increased TCR diversity were shown by the long-lived group, suggesting age selection. As age increased, observed TCR beta diversity per million T cells dropped in a roughly linear way, and a significant reduction was already evident by age roughly 40. Bulk unsorted PBMC profiling prevented conclusive comparison of naive and antigen-experienced compartments. Estimates of total diversity based on one million sequenced T cells were regarded as lower bounds and as underestimates. Donor CMV infection status was unknown, potentially confounding age-related changes in expanded clonotypes.

The method behind the library was 5' RACE. The sequencing machine was an Illumina HiSeq 2500. A second PCR of roughly 6 to 12 cycles was run with a J-beta primer mix and a sample-barcoded 5' primer. Each TCR beta cDNA molecule received a unique molecular identifier from a template-switch 5' adaptor carrying 12 random nucleotides. Each sample yielded at least 3 million CDR3-containing paired-end reads. The Mint cDNA synthesis kit, primed by a TRBC-specific oligonucleotide, was used to synthesize first-strand cDNA from all RNA. Following uracil-DNA glycosylase treatment, all cDNA underwent a first 18-cycle PCR with the universal primers M1SS and BC2_uni_R. The authors' pipeline ran thus. For normalization, 1 million high-quality reads were randomly selected from each sample, with every read carrying a distinct molecular identifier. Reads sharing molecular identifiers were discarded rather than binned into consensus sequences. MiTCR, with a Q25 quality threshold and the strictest error-elimination algorithm, was used for CDR3 identification, clonotype clustering and error correction. Lower-bound total TCR beta diversity was estimated with a nonparametric unseen species model using Euler transformation. TCRdb cleaned the public reads at Q25 with fastp, built clones with MiXCR and kept in-frame beta chains. For every CDR3 protein sequence, its rows merge into one entry that carries the most common genes and DNA. TCRdb's processing, not the authors' own work, is the source of the V and J calls. This sample lists 850,000 to 1,100,000 distinct CDR3 sequences; roughly two fifths were detected once. Roughly 13% of the sample is taken by the ten largest.

As for this clonotype: Its antigen target is currently unknown. No base qualities exist here, and no much larger clone lies one base off it.

Based on the germline V gene, the CDR1 and CDR2 sequences are SNHLY and FYNNEI. Between the V and J ends, shortened by 3 bases and 7 bases respectively, the junction contains 10 bases. From the cysteine through the phenylalanine, the CDR3 covers 13 amino acids. Only the CDR3 DNA stays, 39 bases, in frame from base 1. The donors were roughly 38 Caucasian individuals from Russia, aged roughly 6 to 100 years, who were systemically healthy. Around 10 milliliters of peripheral blood were collected from each donor into EDTA-treated Vacutainer tubes. PBMCs were isolated by Ficoll-Paque density-gradient centrifugation, with at least 6 million obtained per sample. Trizol reagent was used to extract total RNA from PBMCs, with at least 6 micrograms per sample. Naive CD45RAhigh/CD27high T cell percentages were measured by flow cytometry on a PBMC aliquot from every donor.

Sequencing was performed on blood. The chain is encoded by TRBV2 joined to TRBJ2-1; no D gene can be assigned with confidence. This receptor was identified in a man between 18 and 35 years old in good health. For the CDR3, the sequence is CASSDSSANEQFF. The nucleotide sequence reads TGTGCCAGCAGTGATAGCTCTGCGAATGAGCAGTTCTTC.